The present TCR beta chain was sequenced within a study of cytomegalovirus exposure and HLA in healthy donors. General observations from the study: Associated with cytomegalovirus, according to the listing, were about 160 TCR beta chains. In a later analysis, approximately 15,000 TCR beta sequences were associated with HLA alleles at 0.05 false discovery rate.

Germline CDR1 is LNHDA and CDR2 is SQIVND (reference sequence). The CDR3 length is 15 residues. V was pared by 4 bases and J by 0 bases, with 10 bases between. About this clone itself: The antigen remains undetermined.

Use of 60 Vbeta and 13 Jbeta primers characterized the PCR. Here immunoSEQ multiplex PCR was the method, and the copy in TCRdb shows in-frame clones only, minus some. The sample lists approximately 82,000 clones; about a tenth were seen once. Sample: PBMCs. The sequence came from a man in his 60s in good health and CMV-seropositive. The rearrangement uses TRBV19 and TRBJ1-5; tentative D call: TRBD1 (5 bases). The CDR3 region has the DNA TGTGCCAGTAGTACCCAGGGATTTAGCAATCAGCCCCAGCATTTT. This translates into CASSTQGFSNQPQHF.